This T cell receptor (beta chain) is from a study of cytomegalovirus exposure and HLA in healthy donors. Study context: The Caucasian-associated ancestry cluster held over 65% of 398 genotyped donors. Whole-study results and caveats: Roughly uniform sequencing depth across donors was assumed, possibly incorrectly. What a later analysis showed was that several of the most significant clusters appeared linked to common viral pathogens.

The germline V gene encodes CDR1 SGHRS and CDR2 YFSETQ. This CDR3 has 11 amino acids. V lost 4 bases to trimming and J lost 4 bases, with 6 bases between them. PCR was performed using 60 Vbeta and 13 Jbeta primers. Source study methods: Later work found approximately 80 million unique TCR beta chains, with around 10 million shared. Profiled with immunoSEQ multiplex PCR; TCRdb holds only in-frame clones, not every one. V and J calls plus clone size are reproduced from that table; the DNA served to infer D and trimming. The sample has some 200,000 clones; 82% are singletons. This clone was detected a few times. Its target is not known.

J is TRBJ2-7 and V is TRBV5-1, with D possibly TRBD1 on 6 matching bases. The receptor's source is a woman aged 45-60 years in good health and CMV-seropositive. Specimen: PBMCs. The CDR3 here is CASSGQYEQYF. CDR3 DNA: TGCGCCAGCAGCGGACAGTACGAGCAGTACTTC. Together with reference TRBV5-1 and TRBJ2-7, the CDR3 gives the full variable domain: KAGVTQTPRYLIKTRGQQVTLSCSPISGHRSVSWYQQTPGQGLQFLFEYFSETQRNKGNFPGRFSGRQFSNSRSEMNVSTLELGDSALYLCASSGQYEQYFGPGTRLTVT.